This is a list of T cell receptor beta chains from one sample in a study of fetal regulatory T cell absence and autoimmunity. Sequencing used immunoSEQ multiplex PCR; TCRdb keeps in-frame clones, though not all of them. The repertoire holds 85,000 to 100,000 clones, with around 72% as singletons. Source material: pancreas tissue. The receptor source for this set is a male donor with IPEX syndrome. The CDR3 runs from the conserved cysteine through the conserved F or W. Fields, in order: V gene, J gene, clone size, D gene, CDR3 protein, CDR3 DNA. The D gene is left open where the match is weak. Expanded clones are given a class, and other clones once, few, many or no size at all.

V gene: TRBV5-1; J gene: TRBJ2-5; clone size: .; D gene: TRBD2; CDR3 protein: CASSMTVSGGETQYF; CDR3 DNA: TGCGCCAGCAGCATGACAGTCTCCGGGGGGGAGACCCAGTACTTC
V gene: TRBV30; J gene: TRBJ2-7; clone size: .; D gene: .; CDR3 protein: CAWSVASRGYEQYF; CDR3 DNA: TGTGCCTGGAGTGTCGCCTCAAGGGGCTACGAGCAGTACTTC
V gene: TRBV9; J gene: TRBJ2-7; clone size: .; D gene: .; CDR3 protein: CASSVDGDHSYEQYF; CDR3 DNA: TGTGCCAGCAGCGTAGACGGAGACCACTCCTACGAGCAGTACTTC
V gene: TRBV5-6; J gene: TRBJ2-1; clone size: .; D gene: .; CDR3 protein: CASSLLAYNEQFF; CDR3 DNA: TGTGCCAGCAGCTTACTAGCCTACAATGAGCAGTTCTTC
V gene: TRBV10-3; J gene: TRBJ2-7; clone size: .; D gene: TRBD2; CDR3 protein: CAISKTSGSYEQYF; CDR3 DNA: TGTGCCATCAGCAAAACTAGCGGGAGCTACGAGCAGTACTTC
V gene: TRBV29-1; J gene: TRBJ1-2; clone size: .; D gene: .; CDR3 protein: CSMRVVNGYTF; CDR3 DNA: TGCAGCATGAGGGTGGTCAATGGCTACACCTTC
V gene: TRBV7-9; J gene: TRBJ1-1; clone size: .; D gene: .; CDR3 protein: CASSFHGGRPEAFF; CDR3 DNA: TGTGCCAGCAGCTTCCACGGGGGGAGGCCTGAAGCTTTCTTT
V gene: TRBV30; J gene: TRBJ1-1; clone size: .; D gene: .; CDR3 protein: CAWSLVGWGNTEAFF; CDR3 DNA: TGTGCCTGGAGTTTGGTAGGGTGGGGGAACACTGAAGCTTTCTTT
V gene: TRBV9; J gene: TRBJ2-1; clone size: few; D gene: TRBD1; CDR3 protein: CASSATGTGVNEQFF; CDR3 DNA: TGTGCCAGCAGCGCCACCGGGACAGGGGTGAATGAGCAGTTCTTC
V gene: TRBV29-1; J gene: TRBJ1-1; clone size: .; D gene: TRBD1; CDR3 protein: CSVVSGTGANTEAFF; CDR3 DNA: TGCAGCGTTGTATCTGGGACAGGGGCCAACACTGAAGCTTTCTTT
V gene: TRBV5-6; J gene: TRBJ1-6; clone size: .; D gene: TRBD1; CDR3 protein: CASSYHRGRSYNSPLHF; CDR3 DNA: TGTGCCAGCAGCTACCACAGGGGACGCTCCTATAATTCACCCCTCCACTTT
V gene: TRBV25-1; J gene: TRBJ2-5; clone size: .; D gene: .; CDR3 protein: CASSDVEETQYF; CDR3 DNA: TGTGCCAGCAGTGACGTTGAGGAGACCCAGTACTTC
V gene: TRBV9; J gene: TRBJ2-3; clone size: .; D gene: TRBD2; CDR3 protein: CASSHRLAGGSTDTQYF; CDR3 DNA: TGTGCCAGCAGCCACCGACTAGCGGGGGGGAGCACAGATACGCAGTATTTT
V gene: TRBV7-9; J gene: TRBJ1-2; clone size: .; D gene: TRBD1; CDR3 protein: CASSLGGTGTGYTF; CDR3 DNA: TGTGCCAGCAGCTTAGGGGGGACAGGGACCGGCTACACCTTC
V gene: TRBV7-2; J gene: TRBJ2-7; clone size: .; D gene: .; CDR3 protein: CASSSKSNEQYF; CDR3 DNA: TGTGCCAGCAGCTCCAAGTCTAACGAGCAGTACTTC
V gene: TRBV6-5; J gene: TRBJ1-1; clone size: once; D gene: TRBD1; CDR3 protein: CASSWGQATNTEAFF; CDR3 DNA: TGTGCCAGCAGTTGGGGACAGGCCACGAACACTGAAGCTTTCTTT
V gene: TRBV5-4; J gene: TRBJ2-7; clone size: few; D gene: TRBD1; CDR3 protein: CASSLGGQGTNEQYF; CDR3 DNA: TGTGCCAGCAGCTTGGGGGGACAGGGGACTAACGAGCAGTACTTC
V gene: TRBV19; J gene: TRBJ2-3; clone size: .; D gene: TRBD2; CDR3 protein: CASSIAAGSTDTQYF; CDR3 DNA: TGTGCCAGTAGTATTGCAGCGGGGAGCACAGATACGCAGTATTTT
V gene: TRBV6-1; J gene: TRBJ1-4; clone size: .; D gene: .; CDR3 protein: CASSRGVREKLFF; CDR3 DNA: TGTGCCAGCAGTCGGGGGGTAAGGGAAAAACTGTTTTTT
V gene: TRBV5-6; J gene: TRBJ2-1; clone size: .; D gene: TRBD2; CDR3 protein: CASSLRLTSINEQFF; CDR3 DNA: TGTGCCAGCAGCCTCCGATTGACTAGCATCAATGAGCAGTTCTTC
V gene: TRBV13; J gene: TRBJ2-7; clone size: .; D gene: TRBD1; CDR3 protein: CASSLEGQRRDEQYF; CDR3 DNA: TGTGCCAGCAGCTTAGAGGGACAGCGCAGGGACGAGCAGTACTTC
V gene: TRBV10-3; J gene: TRBJ1-5; clone size: .; D gene: TRBD1; CDR3 protein: CAISEPSGTGRYIPSSNQPQHF; CDR3 DNA: TGTGCCATCAGTGAACCATCCGGGACAGGGCGATATATCCCCAGTAGCAATCAGCCCCAGCATTTT
V gene: TRBV4-3; J gene: TRBJ2-7; clone size: few; D gene: .; CDR3 protein: CASSPYLTHTEEQYF; CDR3 DNA: TGCGCCAGCAGCCCTTACCTTACCCATACAGAAGAGCAGTACTTC
V gene: TRBV29-1; J gene: TRBJ1-1; clone size: .; D gene: .; CDR3 protein: CSVAWAGIQAPYEAFF; CDR3 DNA: TGCAGCGTCGCCTGGGCGGGGATCCAGGCACCCTATGAAGCTTTCTTT
V gene: TRBV29-1; J gene: TRBJ1-2; clone size: few; D gene: .; CDR3 protein: CSVSTVNYGYTF; CDR3 DNA: TGCAGCGTTAGTACGGTTAACTATGGCTACACCTTC
V gene: TRBV11-2; J gene: TRBJ1-1; clone size: few; D gene: .; CDR3 protein: CASSLDRNTEAFF; CDR3 DNA: TGTGCCAGCAGCTTAGACAGGAACACTGAAGCTTTCTTT
V gene: TRBV5-1; J gene: TRBJ1-4; clone size: .; D gene: .; CDR3 protein: CASSFDTTNEKLFF; CDR3 DNA: TGCGCCAGCAGCTTCGACACAACTAATGAAAAACTGTTTTTT
V gene: TRBV7-9; J gene: TRBJ1-2; clone size: .; D gene: TRBD1; CDR3 protein: CASRRQGGYTF; CDR3 DNA: TGTGCCAGCAGACGACAGGGGGGCTACACCTTC
V gene: TRBV12-5; J gene: TRBJ1-6; clone size: .; D gene: TRBD1; CDR3 protein: CASGYRGSNSPLHF; CDR3 DNA: TGTGCTAGTGGATACAGGGGATCCAATTCACCCCTCCACTTT
V gene: TRBV9; J gene: TRBJ2-3; clone size: few; D gene: .; CDR3 protein: CASSVAGDTQYF; CDR3 DNA: TGTGCCAGCAGCGTAGCAGGAGATACGCAGTATTTT
V gene: TRBV10-3; J gene: TRBJ2-7; clone size: .; D gene: TRBD2; CDR3 protein: CAIKGRGSGRAYEQYF; CDR3 DNA: TGTGCCATCAAAGGCAGGGGAAGCGGGAGGGCCTACGAGCAGTACTTC
V gene: TRBV6-6; J gene: TRBJ1-2; clone size: .; D gene: TRBD1; CDR3 protein: CASSDRGQGYTF; CDR3 DNA: TGTGCCAGCAGTGACAGGGGGCAGGGCTACACCTTC
V gene: TRBV7-8; J gene: TRBJ1-1; clone size: .; D gene: TRBD1; CDR3 protein: CASSLAIGDRVNTEAFF; CDR3 DNA: TGTGCCAGCAGCTTAGCTATCGGGGACAGGGTAAACACTGAAGCTTTCTTT
V gene: TRBV4-1; J gene: TRBJ1-2; clone size: once; D gene: .; CDR3 protein: CASSPDADYGYTF; CDR3 DNA: TGCGCCAGCAGCCCCGACGCCGACTATGGCTACACCTTC
V gene: TRBV6-6; J gene: TRBJ2-1; clone size: .; D gene: TRBD2; CDR3 protein: CASSYRGRSYNEQFF; CDR3 DNA: TGTGCCAGCAGTTACCGCGGGAGGAGCTACAATGAGCAGTTCTTC
V gene: TRBV7-2; J gene: TRBJ2-7; clone size: .; D gene: TRBD1; CDR3 protein: CASSFRDRVYEQYF; CDR3 DNA: TGTGCCAGCAGCTTCCGGGACAGGGTTTACGAGCAGTACTTC
V gene: TRBV9; J gene: TRBJ1-6; clone size: .; D gene: TRBD1; CDR3 protein: CASSEWDRGPSPLHF; CDR3 DNA: TGTGCCAGCAGCGAATGGGACAGGGGGCCTTCACCCCTCCACTTT
V gene: TRBV20-1; J gene: TRBJ1-2; clone size: .; D gene: .; CDR3 protein: CSARGRGYTF; CDR3 DNA: TGCAGTGCTAGAGGCAGGGGCTACACCTTC
V gene: TRBV7-2; J gene: TRBJ2-1; clone size: few; D gene: .; CDR3 protein: CASSLAGGYNEQFF; CDR3 DNA: TGTGCCAGCAGCTTAGCAGGGGGGTACAATGAGCAGTTCTTC
V gene: TRBV11-2; J gene: TRBJ2-7; clone size: .; D gene: .; CDR3 protein: CASSLPRRGRRNEQYF; CDR3 DNA: TGTGCCAGCAGCTTACCCCGCCGGGGGCGCAGGAACGAGCAGTACTTC
V gene: TRBV7-9; J gene: TRBJ2-7; clone size: .; D gene: .; CDR3 protein: CASSLAGTWTYEQYF; CDR3 DNA: TGTGCCAGCAGCTTAGCCGGCACCTGGACCTACGAGCAGTACTTC
V gene: TRBV6-6; J gene: TRBJ2-3; clone size: few; D gene: TRBD2; CDR3 protein: CASSPGLAEGDTQYF; CDR3 DNA: TGTGCCAGCAGTCCGGGACTAGCGGAGGGAGATACGCAGTATTTT
V gene: TRBV15; J gene: TRBJ1-4; clone size: .; D gene: .; CDR3 protein: CATSRVGATNEKLFF; CDR3 DNA: TGTGCCACCAGCAGAGTGGGGGCAACTAATGAAAAACTGTTTTTT
V gene: TRBV5-5; J gene: TRBJ2-7; clone size: .; D gene: TRBD1; CDR3 protein: CASRPGGVSYEQYF; CDR3 DNA: TGTGCCAGCAGGCCAGGGGGTGTCTCCTACGAGCAGTACTTC
V gene: TRBV7-9; J gene: TRBJ1-3; clone size: .; D gene: .; CDR3 protein: CASSLGRPPPGNTIYF; CDR3 DNA: TGTGCCAGCAGCTTAGGGCGCCCGCCACCTGGAAACACCATATATTTT
V gene: TRBV30; J gene: TRBJ2-7; clone size: .; D gene: .; CDR3 protein: CAWSVGGYEQYF; CDR3 DNA: TGTGCCTGGAGTGTAGGGGGCTACGAGCAGTACTTC
V gene: TRBV27; J gene: TRBJ1-6; clone size: few; D gene: TRBD1; CDR3 protein: CASSSGQGSPLHF; CDR3 DNA: TGTGCCAGCAGTTCGGGACAGGGTTCACCCCTCCACTTT
V gene: TRBV4-1; J gene: TRBJ2-1; clone size: .; D gene: TRBD2; CDR3 protein: CASSCRPLGLVPTFEQFF; CDR3 DNA: TGCGCCAGCAGCTGCCGACCCCTGGGACTAGTCCCGACGTTTGAGCAGTTCTTC
V gene: TRBV27; J gene: TRBJ2-3; clone size: .; D gene: TRBD2; CDR3 protein: CASRLAGGPDTQYF; CDR3 DNA: TGTGCCAGCAGACTAGCGGGGGGGCCAGATACGCAGTATTTT
V gene: TRBV11-2; J gene: TRBJ2-7; clone size: .; D gene: TRBD2; CDR3 protein: CASSLTSGRSYEQYF; CDR3 DNA: TGTGCCAGCAGCCTGACTAGCGGGAGAAGCTACGAGCAGTACTTC
V gene: TRBV9; J gene: TRBJ2-7; clone size: .; D gene: .; CDR3 protein: CASSARALADEQYF; CDR3 DNA: TGTGCCAGCAGCGCCCGGGCGCTAGCTGACGAGCAGTACTTC